One and the same sample provided the 32 T cell receptor beta chains below, sequenced in a study of T cells expressing NK-cell markers. Reanalyzing the 5' RACE reads, TCRdb keeps one entry per CDR3 protein, without DNA. The table lists about 370,000 distinct CDR3 sequences. Sample: blood T cells: a sorted CD56 or NKG2C T cell subset, CD4+ or CD8+ T cells, or bulk PBMC T cells (not recorded which). The receptors come from a woman in her forties or fifties in good health.

V and J are TRBV29-1 and TRBJ1-2; as DNA is missing, the TRBD1 call by TCRdb cannot be tested. Germline loops: CDR1 SQVTM, CDR2 ANQGSEA. CDR3 size: 13 residues. The CDR3 region is CSAGGVGQYGYTF.

The rearrangement joins TRBV7-2 to TRBJ2-1; TCRdb designates TRBD2, a call that cannot be tested without DNA. The CDR3 contains 14 residues. Looked up from germline, CDR1 is SGHTA and CDR2 is FQGNSA. The CDR3 protein is CASSLGRREYEQFF.

This rearrangement joins TRBV29-1 to TRBJ1-1. The CDR3 runs to 12 residues. Germline V gene sequence: CDR1 SQVTM, CDR2 ANQGSEA. CDR3 amino acids: CSAKWGNTEAFF.

This chain joins TRBV18 and TRBJ2-7; TCRdb indicates TRBD2, and absent DNA this call remains unverified. The CDR3 has 15 amino acids. Germline V gene lookup returns CDR1 KGHSH and CDR2 LQKENI. The chain's CDR3 is CASSPIREYSYEQYF.

V gene TRBV12-5 combines with J gene TRBJ2-1; without DNA, the TCRdb call of TRBD1 cannot be checked. Germline values: CDR1 LGHNT, CDR2 FRNRAP. The CDR3 has 15 residues. CDR3 region: CASGLSVGVYNEQFF.

The rearrangement joins TRBV5-1 to TRBJ2-7; TCRdb lists TRBD2, though no DNA is available to test this call. The CDR3 consists of 14 residues. Germline V CDR1 and CDR2: SGHRS, YFSETQ. CDR3: CASSLAGQNYEQYF.

V and J are TRBV4-1 and TRBJ1-6. In germline, CDR1 is MGHRA, CDR2 YSYEKL. CDR3 length: 13 residues. The CDR3 loop reads CASSQDEDSPLHF.

This rearrangement joins TRBV5-1 to TRBJ2-3; no DNA is available, so the TRBD1 call from TCRdb remains unchecked. The germline gives CDR1 SGHRS, CDR2 YFSETQ. This CDR3 contains 18 residues. The CDR3 loop reads CASSSLHPTGVRTDTQYF.

The chain has TRBV7-8 and TRBJ2-1; checking the TCRdb D call of TRBD2 is not possible without DNA. Germline loops: CDR1 SGHVS, CDR2 FQNEAQ. CDR3 size: 16 residues. The CDR3 loop is CASTSIGRDFNNEQFF. The full variable domain, its missing parts supplied by reference TRBV7-8 and TRBJ2-1, is GAGVSQSPRYKVAKRGQDVALRCDPISGHVSLFWYQQALGQGPEFLTYFQNEAQLDKSGLPSDRFFAERPEGSVSTLKIQRTQQEDSAVYLCASTSIGRDFNNEQFFGPGTRLTVL.

This chain links TRBV19 with TRBJ2-4; checking the TCRdb D call of TRBD2 is not possible without DNA. The CDR3 sequence is 15 residues long. CDR1 is LNHDA, CDR2 SQIVND, per germline (reference sequence). CDR3 amino acids: CASSIDTREVDIQYF.

The chain combines TRBV2 with TRBJ2-2; the TRBD1 assignment by TCRdb is unverifiable without DNA. Germline V gives CDR1 SNHLY, CDR2 FYNNEI. The CDR3 runs to 18 residues. The CDR3 protein is CASRTSRLRGANTGELFF. The full variable domain, completed using reference TRBV2 and TRBJ2-2, is EPEVTQTPSHQVTQMGQEVILRCVPISNHLYFYWYRQILGQKVEFLVSFYNNEISEKSEIFDDQFSVERPDGSNFTLKIRSTKLEDSAMYFCASRTSRLRGANTGELFFGEGSRLTVL.

The chain couples TRBV12-3 or TRBV12-4 to TRBJ1-2; absent DNA, TCRdb's TRBD1 call cannot be checked. This CDR3 region has 13 residues. The chain's CDR3 is CASSPGKTWGYTF.

This sequence joins TRBV27 and TRBJ2-2. Germline lookup yields CDR1 MNHEY and CDR2 SMNVEV (reference sequence). This CDR3 region has 15 residues. CDR3 region: CASSPRVSNTGELFF.

CDR3 sequence: CASKQGDSYEQYF. This rearrangement joins TRBV10-2 to TRBJ2-7; lacking DNA, the TRBD1 call made by TCRdb goes unchecked. In germline, CDR1 is WSHSY, CDR2 SAAADI. The CDR3 runs 13 residues.

The chain combines TRBV6-1 with TRBJ2-5. The CDR3 has 14 residues. Germline V lookup: CDR1 MNHNS, CDR2 SASEGT. The CDR3 sequence is CASRASTMVETQYF.

CDR3 in amino acids: CASSQAREKRNEQFF. The rearrangement links TRBV4-1 to TRBJ2-1; the D gene TCRdb calls, TRBD2, cannot be checked with no DNA. Germline V lookup: CDR1 MGHRA, CDR2 YSYEKL. The CDR3 spans 15 residues.

CDR3 sequence: CASGREEGETQYF. The rearrangement uses TRBV12-3 or TRBV12-4 and TRBJ2-5; TCRdb designates TRBD2, a call that cannot be tested without DNA. The CDR3 extends over 13 amino acids.

V usage is TRBV5-4 and J usage is TRBJ2-2; TCRdb's assignment of TRBD2 cannot be checked, as there is no DNA. This CDR3 is built from 15 residues. Germline V gene sequence: CDR1 SGHNT, CDR2 YYREEE (reference sequence). The CDR3 sequence: CASSSQDRYTGELFF.

The V call is TRBV5-6, the J call TRBJ1-4. CDR1 is SGHDT, CDR2 YYEEEE, per germline. CDR3 size: 15 residues. CDR3 region: CASSLLGSGNEKLFF. The full variable domain, completed using reference TRBV5-6 and TRBJ1-4, is DAGVTQSPTHLIKTRGQQVTLRCSPKSGHDTVSWYQQALGQGPQFIFQYYEEEERQRGNFPDRFSGHQFPNYSSELNVNALLLGDSALYLCASSLLGSGNEKLFFGSGTQLSVL.

The J gene is TRBJ2-2, the V gene TRBV10-2; checking the TCRdb D call of TRBD2 is not possible without DNA. CDR3 size: 16 residues. Germline V CDR1 and CDR2: WSHSY, SAAADI. CDR3: CASTILAGEHTGELFF.

This chain links TRBV20-1 with TRBJ1-5; with no DNA, the TCRdb D assignment of TRBD1 cannot be verified. Germline-derived CDR1 and CDR2 are DFQATT and SNEGSKA (reference sequence). The CDR3 is 11 residues long. Here the CDR3 reads CSARSRWPQHF.

CDR3 protein: CASSYGLAVSYEQYF. The chain uses TRBV6-2 or TRBV6-3 and TRBJ2-7; the TRBD2 assignment by TCRdb is unverifiable without DNA. Looked up from germline, CDR1 is MNHEY and CDR2 is SVGEGT. The CDR3 is 15 amino acids.

The rearrangement uses TRBV7-2 and TRBJ2-1; as DNA is missing, the TRBD1 call by TCRdb cannot be tested. The CDR3 extends over 17 amino acids. Germline V gives CDR1 SGHTA, CDR2 FQGNSA. This CDR3 is CASSSPLTGSKEGEQFF. Supplemented by reference TRBV7-2 and TRBJ2-1, the full variable domain reads GAGVSQSPSNKVTEKGKDVELRCDPISGHTALYWYRQSLGQGLEFLIYFQGNSAPDKSGLPSDRFSAERTGGSVSTLTIQRTQQEDSAVYLCASSSPLTGSKEGEQFFGPGTRLTVL.

The CDR3 sequence: CATSDSRTVRETQYF. The V and J genes are TRBV24-1 and TRBJ2-5; TCRdb's D call, TRBD1, is unchecked because there is no DNA. This CDR3 is built from 15 residues. Per germline, CDR1 KGHDR and CDR2 SFDVKD.

This chain links TRBV10-3 with TRBJ2-5; the D call from TCRdb, TRBD2, cannot be confirmed without DNA. Germline CDR1 ENHRY, CDR2 SYGVKD. The CDR3 totals 16 residues. The CDR3 loop is CAISEGGWRREETQYF.

This chain joins TRBV9 and TRBJ2-7; the TCRdb D gene call, TRBD1, has no DNA to confirm it. This CDR3 contains 15 residues. Germline CDR1 reads SGDLS; CDR2 reads YYNGEE. CDR3 region: CASTFSPHGLDEQYF.

The chain joins TRBV19 to TRBJ1-5; TCRdb gives TRBD1 as the D gene, but with no DNA this cannot be confirmed. The V gene's germline CDR1 is LNHDA and CDR2 SQIVND (reference sequence). This CDR3 has 17 residues. The CDR3 reads CASSIKGTGTLNQPQHF. The entire variable domain, with the rest obtained from reference TRBV19 and TRBJ1-5, is as follows: DGGITQSPKYLFRKEGQNVTLSCEQNLNHDAMYWYRQDPGQGLRLIYYSQIVNDFQKGDIAEGYSVSREKKESFPLTVTSAQKNPTAFYLCASSIKGTGTLNQPQHFGDGTRLSIL.

This rearrangement joins TRBV29-1 to TRBJ2-7; TCRdb names TRBD1, which stays unverified in the absence of DNA. Germline-derived CDR1 and CDR2 are SQVTM and ANQGSEA. This CDR3 spans 14 amino acids. CDR3 protein: CSVKVMGRSYEQYF.

The rearrangement links TRBV12-3 or TRBV12-4 to TRBJ2-1. The CDR3 spans 17 residues. The CDR3 loop is CASSSRLLPSSYNEQFF.

The chain links TRBV15 to TRBJ2-1; TCRdb picks TRBD2, but there is no DNA to check that call. CDR1 is LNHNV, CDR2 YYDKDF, per germline (reference sequence). The CDR3 length is 15 residues. The CDR3 sequence: CATALEAGGYNEQFF.

Here the CDR3 reads CATQRESGELFF. V usage is TRBV6-5 and J usage is TRBJ2-2; without DNA, the TCRdb call of TRBD2 cannot be checked. Germline CDR1 reads MNHEY; CDR2 reads SVGAGI. The CDR3 loop spans 12 amino acids.

The chain couples TRBV6-6 to TRBJ2-1; TCRdb designates TRBD2, a call that cannot be tested without DNA. Germline loops: CDR1 MNHNY, CDR2 SVGAGI (reference sequence). This CDR3 contains 13 residues. CDR3 protein: CASRTGLINEQFF.